Below, one T cell receptor (beta chain) is given with its context. What it binds is unknown. This CDR3 contains 13 residues. Germline V gene lookup returns CDR1 SGHNT and CDR2 YYREEE (reference sequence). With 5 bases removed from V and 0 bases from J, the gap between germline ends came to 9 bases. TCR sequencing covered a few patients who responded to pembrolizumab. The entry originates in a study of PD-1 blockade in mismatch repair-deficient tumors. Study conclusions and caveats: Tumor-resident clones, often absent from pretreatment blood, expanded after pembrolizumab and then contracted.

Clones were read by immunoSEQ multiplex PCR, and TCRdb kept only the in-frame ones, dropping some. Among about 34,000 clones listed, approximately 84% were seen once. The material was PBMCs, obtained 6 weeks after starting pembrolizumab. The clonotype was recovered from an adult with mismatch repair-deficient cancer. This chain links TRBV5-4 with TRBJ2-7; D is perhaps TRBD1 (6 bases). CDR3 in DNA: TGTGCCAGCAGTCAGGGGACCTCCTACGAGCAGTACTTC. It translates to CASSQGTSYEQYF.